This T cell receptor (beta chain) was identified during a study of T-cell reconstitution after alpha-beta-depleted transplantation in children. Study results and limitations: At one year after transplant, newly produced T cells mostly accounted for T-cell counts and diversity.

This CDR3 has 14 residues. Trimming took 8 bases from V and 1 from J; bases not matched to a gene: 6. Germline assignment: CDR1 SNHLY and CDR2 FYNNEI. Unique molecular identifiers were incorporated during preparation of the TCRbeta library. TCRdb passed the PCR reads through MiXCR, listing each CDR3 protein once. The table shows 780,000 or so distinct CDR3 sequences, with roughly 16% occurring only once. In its sample, this clonotype was seen a few times. Its antigen is unidentified. The receptor comes from a male patient between 5 and 17 years old who had a stem cell transplant for acute lymphoblastic leukemia, so the T cells may come from the graft donor. Sequencing used PBMCs, mostly from graft donor cells, obtained 360 days after TCRalphabeta/CD19-depleted stem cell transplant. The chain carries TRBV2 and TRBJ2-3; TRBD1 aligns across 7 bases. This chain's CDR3 is CASLRQGRTDTQYF. CDR3 nucleotide sequence: TGTGCCAGCCTCCGACAGGGCCGCACAGATACGCAGTATTTT. Using reference TRBV2 and TRBJ2-3 for the parts outside the CDR3, the full variable domain is EPEVTQTPSHQVTQMGQEVILRCVPISNHLYFYWYRQILGQKVEFLVSFYNNEISEKSEIFDDQFSVERPDGSNFTLKIRSTKLEDSAMYFCASLRQGRTDTQYFGPGTRLTVL.